The clone carrying this T cell receptor beta chain was recorded many times. What it recognizes is unknown. These data belong to a study of T cell repertoires in cytomegalovirus infection. Study observations and caveats: HLA-C-restricted CMV clonotypes gave the most frequent clonotype in two of eight donors. Frequencies of public TCR beta families were cumulated, and this identified carriers of CMV plus the relevant HLA.

TCRdb reprocessed the reads with MiXCR, giving one entry per CDR3 protein. The sample has under 250,000 distinct CDR3 sequences; around 6.6% are singletons. The V and J ends lost 2 bases and 1 base respectively, with 11 bases between them. The germline CDR1 and CDR2 sequences are SGHAT and FQNNGV. The CDR3 spans 15 residues. This sequence was found in a human donor in good health (CMV status not recorded). Some clones in this sample may be carry-over from other donors' samples. The gene calls are TRBV11-2 and TRBJ2-5; D is tentatively TRBD1 or TRBD2 (5 bases each). Sequencing was performed on PBMCs. CDR3 residues: CASSLKMGPQETQYF. Written as DNA, the CDR3 is TGTGCCAGCAGCTTAAAAATGGGACCCCAAGAGACCCAGTACTTC.